These 32 T cell receptor beta chains were sequenced from one sample in a study of shared clonotypes between healthy human individuals. TCRdb's copy holds only in-frame clones and misses some; the assay was immunoSEQ multiplex PCR. This sample has around 1.6 million clones, with 98% found just once. Input material: naive CD4+ T cells sorted from blood. Subset denoted: CD45RA+ positively selected. These TCRs come from a man aged 30 to 45 in good health.

The table lists this clone with a count of one. V usage is TRBV5-1 and J usage is TRBJ2-7; 9 bases are a match to TRBD2. V trimming: 0 bases; J trimming: 5 bases; junction bases outside the gene matches: 9. The CDR3 covers 16 residues. Per the germline V gene, CDR1 is SGHRS and CDR2 is YFSETQ. The CDR3 loop is CASSLASGTTWDEQYF. The CDR3 DNA reads TGCGCCAGCAGCTTGGCTAGCGGGACTACGTGGGACGAGCAGTACTTC.

The CDR3 region is CSAGFEAYNEQFF. The CDR3 nucleotides read TGCAGCGCCGGTTTTGAGGCCTACAATGAGCAGTTCTTC. The chain is built from TRBV29-1 and TRBJ2-1; no definite D call. Germline loops: CDR1 SQVTM, CDR2 ANQGSEA. The CDR3 runs to 13 residues. V was trimmed by 7 bases and J by 2 bases, leaving 12 bases between them.

This clone was counted a single time. The rearrangement joins TRBV29-1 to TRBJ2-5; D perhaps matches TRBD2 (5 bases). V lost 6 bases and J lost 4, with 15 bases in between. The CDR3 loop spans 13 amino acids. From germline, CDR1 is SQVTM and CDR2 ANQGSEA. The CDR3 sequence is CSVRTGTGETQYF. In DNA form, the CDR3 reads TGCAGCGTGCGGACTGGCACCGGAGAGACCCAGTACTTC. Full variable domain (remainder filled in from reference TRBV29-1 and TRBJ2-5): SAVISQKPSRDICQRGTSLTIQCQVDSQVTMMFWYRQQPGQSLTLIATANQGSEATYESGFVIDKFPISRPNLTFSTLTVSNMSPEDSSIYLCSVRTGTGETQYFGPGTRLLVL.

The J gene is TRBJ1-1, the V gene TRBV6-5, with TRBD1 matching over 9 bases. The germline V gene has CDR1 MNHEY and CDR2 SVGAGI. The CDR3 sequence is 14 residues long. V shed 5 bases and J 3 bases; nucleotides not matched to a gene: 4. The CDR3: CASSHRDRDTEAFF. The CDR3 DNA sequence: TGTGCCAGCAGTCACCGGGACAGGGACACTGAAGCTTTCTTT.

The chain is built from TRBV7-2 and TRBJ2-5; 8 bases are a match to TRBD1. The CDR3 extends over 17 amino acids. Per germline, CDR1 SGHTA and CDR2 FQGNSA. With V trimmed by 5 bases and J by 2 bases, 13 bases remained unmatched. The CDR3 sequence: CASSGGQVPSPQETQYF. In DNA, the CDR3 is TGTGCCAGCAGCGGGGGACAGGTTCCGTCTCCACAAGAGACCCAGTACTTC.

The rearrangement joins TRBV4-3 to TRBJ2-3; tentative D call: TRBD2 (7 bases). This CDR3 is built from 15 residues. Germline CDR1 LGHNA, CDR2 YSLEER. Deletions cut 1 base from V and 5 bases from J, with 13 bases between. The CDR3 DNA is TGCGCCAGCAGCCAAGGCCACGGGGGGCAAGATACGCAGTATTTT. Residues: CASSQGHGGQDTQYF.

This chain links TRBV7-6 with TRBJ1-1, with TRBD1 matching over 8 bases. This CDR3 has 15 residues. V was pared by 4 bases and J by 0 bases, with 4 bases of the junction left unmatched. Germline V gene lookup returns CDR1 SGHVS and CDR2 FNYEAQ. The CDR3 DNA reads TGTGCCAGCAGCTCGAGACAGGGGATGAACACTGAAGCTTTCTTT. Translated, it gives CASSSRQGMNTEAFF. The variable domain in full, with the rest retrieved from reference TRBV7-6 and TRBJ1-1, is GAGVSQSPRYKVTKRGQDVALRCDPISGHVSLYWYRQALGQGPEFLTYFNYEAQQDKSGLPNDRFSAERPEGSISTLTIQRTEQRDSAMYRCASSSRQGMNTEAFFGQGTRLTVV.

This chain joins TRBV6-1 and TRBJ1-2; 7 nucleotides line up with TRBD1. Germline assignment: CDR1 MNHNS and CDR2 SASEGT. V lost 7 bases and J lost 7; bases outside the gene matches: 9. The CDR3 totals 13 residues. The CDR3 here is CASIKRQGPGYTF. The CDR3 nucleotides read TGTGCCAGCATCAAACGACAGGGTCCTGGCTACACCTTC.

The chain recombines TRBV5-6 with TRBJ2-5, with TRBD2 matching 11 bases. Looked up from germline, CDR1 is SGHDT and CDR2 is YYEEEE. The length of the CDR3 is 15 residues. After removal of 3 bases from V and 4 bases from J, the junction contained 5 bases not matched to a gene. For the CDR3, the DNA is TGTGCCAGCAGCTGGCTAGCGGGAGGTGGAGAGACCCAGTACTTC. The encoded protein is CASSWLAGGGETQYF.

The count of this clone is one. This chain joins TRBV7-9 and TRBJ1-1; D is unclear. Germline CDR1 reads SEHNR; CDR2 reads FQNEAQ (reference sequence). The length of the CDR3 is 15 residues. V was shortened by 4 bases and J by 1 base, with 13 bases between the two germline ends. Here the CDR3 DNA reads TGTGCCAGCAGCTCCGATGGGTATCGGAACACTGAAGCTTTCTTT. It encodes CASSSDGYRNTEAFF.

This chain links TRBV10-2 with TRBJ1-2; D gene uncertain. Germline V gives CDR1 WSHSY, CDR2 SAAADI. V lost 1 base to trimming and J lost 1 base, with 19 bases between them. CDR3 length: 18 amino acids. Here the CDR3 DNA reads TGCGCCAGCAGTGAGTGGAAAGGAAGCCCCGGGGATAACTATGGCTACACCTTC. As protein: CASSEWKGSPGDNYGYTF.

V gene TRBV27 combines with J gene TRBJ2-1; TRBD1 matches 7 bases. There are 15 residues in the CDR3. V shed 6 bases, J shed 2 bases, and the junction held 7 bases outside the gene matches. CDR1 and CDR2 from the germline V gene are MNHEY and SMNVEV (reference sequence). CDR3 in amino acids: CASRATGAAYNEQFF. CDR3 coding DNA: TGTGCCAGCAGGGCAACAGGGGCCGCCTACAATGAGCAGTTCTTC.

V usage is TRBV27 and J usage is TRBJ1-5; D unclear. The V gene lost 3 bases and the J gene lost 4 bases, with 7 bases spanning the gap. CDR1 is MNHEY and CDR2 is SMNVEV in the germline V gene (reference sequence). This CDR3 has 13 residues. The CDR3 DNA reads TGTGCCAGCAGTTTTGTTGGAAATCAGCCCCAGCATTTT. As protein: CASSFVGNQPQHF.

The rearrangement joins TRBV28 to TRBJ2-5, with 10 positions matching TRBD1. Trimming took 5 bases from V and 1 from J; bases not matched to a gene: 7. Germline V gene lookup returns CDR1 MDHEN and CDR2 SYDVKM. This CDR3 region has 16 residues. The CDR3 reads CASSVGTGAPQETQYF. The CDR3 nucleotides read TGTGCCAGCAGTGTAGGGACAGGGGCCCCCCAAGAGACCCAGTACTTC.

The genes are TRBV30 and TRBJ2-3, with 9 bases identical to TRBD2. After removal of 5 bases from V and 1 base from J, the junction contained 4 bases not matched to a gene. Germline CDR1 and CDR2: GTSNPN and SVGIG (reference sequence). This CDR3 region has 14 residues. The CDR3, as DNA: TGTGCCTGGGTAGCGGGAGTCGGCACAGATACGCAGTATTTT. Its protein product is CAWVAGVGTDTQYF.

J is TRBJ2-7 and V is TRBV9; 14 bases line up with TRBD2. Germline V CDR1 and CDR2: SGDLS, YYNGEE. The junction had 11 bases not matched to a gene; V was cut back by 4 bases and J by 2 bases. The CDR3 is 18 amino acids. The DNA of the CDR3 is TGTGCCAGCAGCCTAGGGACTAGCGGGAGTAAAATTACCTACGAGCAGTACTTC. As protein: CASSLGTSGSKITYEQYF.

The chain employs TRBV15 and TRBJ2-7; 7 positions match TRBD1. This CDR3 has 13 residues. The V gene end was trimmed by 4 bases and the J gene end by 6 bases; junction bases not matched to a gene: 6. CDR1 is LNHNV and CDR2 is YYDKDF in the germline V gene (reference sequence). In nucleotides, the CDR3 is TGTGCCACCAGCAAAAACAGGGGAAGCGAGCAGTACTTC. It yields the protein CATSKNRGSEQYF. Using reference TRBV15 and TRBJ2-7 for the parts outside the CDR3, the full variable domain is DAMVIQNPRYQVTQFGKPVTLSCSQTLNHNVMYWYQQKSSQAPKLLFHYYDKDFNNEADTPDNFQSRRPNTSFCFLDIRSPGLGDTAMYLCATSKNRGSEQYFGPGTRLTVT.

The chain employs TRBV30 and TRBJ1-3; 9 nucleotides match TRBD1. Trimming cost V 2 bases and J 0 bases; bases outside gene matches: 2. The germline V gene encodes CDR1 GTSNPN and CDR2 SVGIG (reference sequence). The CDR3 loop spans 15 amino acids. CDR3 loop: CAWSRDRASGNTIYF. CDR3 in DNA: TGTGCCTGGAGTCGGGACAGGGCCTCTGGAAACACCATATATTTT.

The rearrangement uses TRBV9 and TRBJ2-3; D may be TRBD2 (8 bases). Trimming shortened V by 4 bases and J by 4 bases, and 16 bases separated the two germline ends. CDR1 and CDR2 from the germline V gene are SGDLS and YYNGEE. The CDR3 sequence is 15 residues long. The CDR3 region has the DNA TGTGCCAGCAGCCCCCGGGAGGGGGCCGCAGATACGCAGTATTTT. Its translation is CASSPREGAADTQYF.

The V gene is TRBV2, the J gene TRBJ2-4; D gene unclear. CDR1 is SNHLY and CDR2 is FYNNEI in the germline V gene. This CDR3 spans 14 amino acids. Trimming took 3 bases from V and 9 from J, leaving 15 bases between them. The CDR3 sequence is CASSESTSASIQYF. CDR3 coding DNA: TGTGCCAGCAGTGAGTCGACATCCGCAAGCATTCAGTACTTC.

The chain joins TRBV25-1 to TRBJ1-3, with D unresolved. V was clipped by 5 bases and J by 2 bases, with 13 bases between them. CDR3 size: 15 residues. The germline CDR1 and CDR2 sequences are MGHDK and SYGVNS. The CDR3 bases are TGTGCCAGCAGTTTAACTAAGCATGCTGGAAACACCATATATTTT. Translated, it gives CASSLTKHAGNTIYF.

This rearrangement joins TRBV27 to TRBJ2-7; 13 positions match TRBD2. V was pared by 3 bases and J by 1 base, with 9 bases of the junction left unmatched. Germline V gene data show CDR1 as MNHEY and CDR2 as SMNVEV (reference sequence). This CDR3 has 18 amino acids. The CDR3 loop is CASSFRLAGGSHSYEQYF. The CDR3 DNA reads as TGTGCCAGCAGTTTTAGACTAGCGGGAGGAAGCCATTCCTACGAGCAGTACTTC.

In its sample, this clone was seen once. The CDR3 sequence: CASSIRQGANYGYTF. CDR3 bases: TGTGCCAGTAGTATCCGGCAGGGAGCTAACTATGGCTACACCTTC. The gene calls are TRBV19 and TRBJ1-2; possible D gene TRBD1, 5 bases. Germline V gives CDR1 LNHDA, CDR2 SQIVND (reference sequence). The ends were cut back, 3 bases at V and 0 bases at J, with 11 bases in the middle. The CDR3 contains 15 residues.

With regard to this clone: The same CDR3 can be traced to other DNA sequences in this sample. The J gene is TRBJ2-1, the V gene TRBV4-3, with 8 bases aligning to TRBD2. Germline V gives CDR1 LGHNA, CDR2 YSLEER. The CDR3 spans 16 residues. V shed 0 bases, J shed 4 bases, and the junction held 5 bases outside the gene matches. In nucleotides, the CDR3 is TGCGCCAGCAGCCAAGATCTTTTAGCGGGATACAATGAGCAGTTCTTC. It translates to CASSQDLLAGYNEQFF.

The chain recombines TRBV6-1 with TRBJ1-2; no clear D. With 6 bases removed from V and 5 bases from J, the gap between germline ends came to 7 bases. The germline gives CDR1 MNHNS, CDR2 SASEGT. The CDR3 extends over 11 amino acids. The CDR3 loop reads CASSQNYGYTF. The DNA of the CDR3 is TGTGCCAGCAGCCAAAATTATGGCTACACCTTC.

The V call is TRBV27, the J call TRBJ2-3, with 9 bases lining up with TRBD2. Looked up from germline, CDR1 is MNHEY and CDR2 is SMNVEV (reference sequence). There are 15 residues in the CDR3. Trimming at V came to 5 bases and at J to 6 bases, leaving 9 bases not matched to a gene. The CDR3 nucleotides are TGTGCCAGCAGTCCTGGACTAGCGCCGGGGGATACGCAGTATTTT. It encodes CASSPGLAPGDTQYF.

The V gene is TRBV28, the J gene TRBJ2-7; D gene ambiguous. V was cut by 5 bases and J by 3 bases, with 8 bases left in between. From germline, CDR1 is MDHEN and CDR2 SYDVKM. The CDR3 runs 12 residues. The CDR3 nucleotides read TGTGCCAGCAGTAATTTAGGCTACGAGCAGTACTTC. It translates to CASSNLGYEQYF.

The chain joins TRBV7-6 to TRBJ2-2; 13 nucleotides align to TRBD2. Germline V gene lookup returns CDR1 SGHVS and CDR2 FNYEAQ. V gave up 4 bases and J gave up 7 bases; unmatched junction bases: 9. The CDR3 is made up of 17 amino acids. The CDR3 loop is CASSSKLAGGPSGELFF. The CDR3 bases are TGTGCCAGCAGCTCGAAACTAGCGGGAGGGCCCAGCGGGGAGCTGTTTTTT.

This clone was observed a single time. This chain uses TRBV11-3 with TRBJ2-5; TRBD1 is a possible D gene (5 bases). Looked up from germline, CDR1 is SGHNT and CDR2 is YENEEA. V gave up 5 bases and J gave up 2 bases, with 9 bases separating them. The CDR3 has 13 residues. The CDR3 nucleotides are TGTGCCAGCAGCCCTCGACAGCAAGAGACCCAGTACTTC. It specifies CASSPRQQETQYF.

This clone was seen only once. The chain joins TRBV5-6 to TRBJ1-2; TRBD1 aligns across 7 bases. The CDR3 consists of 13 residues. V gave up 4 bases and J gave up 7 bases; unmatched junction bases: 7. Germline CDR1 is SGHDT and CDR2 is YYEEEE. The CDR3 region has the DNA TGTGCCAGCAGCCGACAGGGAGTAGGTGGCTACACCTTC. It specifies CASSRQGVGGYTF.

This chain connects TRBV11-2 to TRBJ2-7; a weak D match, TRBD1 (6 bases). Trimming took 5 bases from V and 0 from J, leaving 14 bases between them. Germline CDR1 is SGHAT and CDR2 is FQNNGV. This CDR3 is 15 amino acids long. The CDR3 here is CASSGRSDSSYEQYF. The DNA for the CDR3 is TGTGCCAGCAGCGGGCGTTCGGACAGCTCCTACGAGCAGTACTTC.

The rearrangement links TRBV4-3 to TRBJ1-1; D remains unclear. The ends were cut back, 1 base at V and 3 bases at J, with 9 bases in the middle. This CDR3 comprises 14 residues. Germline CDR1 reads LGHNA; CDR2 reads YSLEER. CDR3 protein: CASSQAGGDTEAFF. DNA of the CDR3: TGCGCCAGCAGCCAAGCAGGTGGGGACACTGAAGCTTTCTTT.